The TCR beta chain described here comes from a study of T cell repertoires in cytomegalovirus infection. Trimming stripped 5 bases from V and 6 bases from J, with 17 bases between. The length of the CDR3 is 14 residues. CDR1 is MNHNY and CDR2 is SVGAGI in the germline V gene (reference sequence). One entry per CDR3 protein, called by TCRdb with MiXCR from the reads. Of 150,000 to 200,000 distinct CDR3 sequences detected, approximately 20% appear once; the ten largest clones hold 2.5% to 3%. This clonotype turned up a few times. The V gene is TRBV6-6, the J gene TRBJ2-7; a possible D gene is TRBD2 (5 bases). The clonotype was recovered from a human donor in good health (CMV status not recorded). Some clones in this sample may be carry-over from other donors' samples. Sequenced material: PBMCs. The CDR3: CASSPTLPSIEQYF. CDR3 nucleotides: TGTGCCAGCAGTCCCACCCTTCCTAGCATCGAGCAGTACTTC.